The present entry profiles one T cell receptor beta chain with its context. These data belong to a study of blood T cell repertoires in COVID-19. In the original processing: Estimation of nucleated cell counts relied on the amplification of reference gene primers. The table came from immunoSEQ multiplex PCR; TCRdb's copy has only in-frame clones and leaves some out. The DNA gave D and trimming, while V, J and clone size come from that table. This table holds approximately 200,000 clones, roughly 85% found once. This CDR3 has 15 residues. V was shortened by 1 base and J by 4 bases, with 13 bases between the two germline ends. Germline CDR1 MNHNS, CDR2 SASEGT.

Input material: peripheral blood. The sequence derives from a woman aged 30 to 39 with acute or convalescent COVID-19. V usage is TRBV6-1 and J usage is TRBJ1-1; perhaps TRBD1 as D (5 bases). Here the CDR3 reads CASSEVRVGSTEAFF. The CDR3 coding sequence is TGTGCCAGCAGTGAAGTCAGGGTCGGGAGCACTGAAGCTTTCTTT.